What follows are 25 T cell receptor beta chains derived from one specimen sequenced in a study of Graves' ophthalmopathy and Graves' hyperthyroidism. RNA transcripts yielded amplified TCR beta CDR3 regions. First-round RT-PCR employed HTBI primers, with a second-round multiplex PCR after it. TCRdb analysed the multiplex PCR reads with MiXCR anew, one entry per CDR3 protein. The data hold hundreds of thousands of distinct CDR3 sequences, with about 38% observed a single time. Sequences were obtained from peripheral blood. The receptors originated from an adult man with Graves' ophthalmopathy.

In its sample, this clonotype was seen once. The J gene is TRBJ2-7, the V gene TRBV5-5; a weak D match, TRBD1 (5 bases). The J call is doubtful: the DNA matches TRBJ2-1 better. The CDR3 is made up of 14 amino acids. Germline V gene lookup returns CDR1 SGHKS and CDR2 YYEKEE (reference sequence). The CDR3, as DNA: TGTGCCAGCAGCTTGAGGCAGGGCAACTACGAGCAGTTCTTC. Protein: CASSLRQGNYEQFF.

This clonotype was counted at least ten times. The chain has TRBV3-1 and TRBJ2-7; 7 nucleotides line up with TRBD1. This CDR3 comprises 15 residues. Germline V gives CDR1 LGHDT, CDR2 YNNKEL (reference sequence). V was clipped by 3 bases and J by 1 base; unmatched bases: 6. CDR3: CASSQRGLSSYEQYF. The DNA of the CDR3 is TGTGCCAGCAGCCAGAGGGGGCTAAGTTCCTACGAGCAGTACTTC.

Comments on this clonotype: One end of the junction fails to match germline, which may point to a read error. This chain joins TRBV7-6 and TRBJ1-4; D unresolved. Germline CDR1 is SGHVS and CDR2 is FNYEAQ. The CDR3 extends over 15 amino acids. DNA of the CDR3: TGCGCCAGCAGCCAAGGCGATCGAGGGTCTGAAAAACTGTTTTTT. The encoded protein is CASSQGDRGSEKLFF.

The chain employs TRBV2 and TRBJ2-7, with D unclear. This CDR3 contains 14 residues. V dropped 6 bases and J dropped 2 bases, with 14 bases sitting between them. Germline CDR1 is SNHLY and CDR2 is FYNNEI. CDR3 nucleotide sequence: TGTGCCAGCAGCCCAGATGGCAGACCCTACGAGCAGTACTTC. It specifies CASSPDGRPYEQYF.

This clonotype has a handful of counts. This chain joins TRBV6-6 and TRBJ2-7, with a tentative D call TRBD2 (5 bases). The V gene lost 0 bases and the J gene lost 3 bases, with 12 bases spanning the gap. Germline V lookup: CDR1 MNHNY, CDR2 SVGAGI (reference sequence). This CDR3 is 15 amino acids long. In nucleotides, the CDR3 is TGTGCCAGCAGTTACTCGGGTCAGGCGGGCTACGAGCAGTACTTC. This gives the protein CASSYSGQAGYEQYF.

V is TRBV12-3 or TRBV12-4 and J is TRBJ2-7; maybe TRBD2 (5 bases). Trimming removed 6 bases from V and 0 bases from J, with 12 bases in between. This CDR3 is built from 14 residues. The DNA of the CDR3 is TGTGCCAGCAGGCCACGAGAGGGCTCCTACGAGCAGTACTTC. It translates to CASRPREGSYEQYF.

This clonotype was seen repeatedly, ten times or more. The rearrangement links TRBV20-1 to TRBJ1-1; no definite D call. Trimming removed 1 base at V and 0 bases at J, with 9 bases between. Germline lookup yields CDR1 DFQATT and CDR2 SNEGSKA (reference sequence). CDR3 length equals 14 residues. CDR3: CSARVQNMNTEAFF. The CDR3 bases are TGCAGTGCTAGAGTTCAGAACATGAACACTGAAGCTTTCTTT.

This clonotype was counted ten times or more. CDR3 bases: TGCAGTGCCGGTATGGGACAGGGTTACGAGCAGTACTTC. Amino acid sequence: CSAGMGQGYEQYF. J is TRBJ2-7 and V is TRBV20-1; 9 positions agree with TRBD1. Losses at the gene ends were 6 bases for V and 4 bases for J; bases not matched to a gene: 7. Germline loops: CDR1 DFQATT, CDR2 SNEGSKA (reference sequence). This CDR3 is 13 amino acids long.

This clonotype was observed at least ten times. The rearrangement joins TRBV2 to TRBJ2-7; D is undetermined. Deletions cut 7 bases from V and 2 bases from J, with 12 bases between. Germline CDR1 reads SNHLY; CDR2 reads FYNNEI. The CDR3 is 13 amino acids. The CDR3 is CASKLQITYEQYF. Written as DNA, the CDR3 is TGTGCCAGCAAATTACAGATTACCTACGAGCAGTACTTC.

There are many counts of this clonotype. This chain uses TRBV12-3 or TRBV12-4 with TRBJ2-7; D perhaps matches TRBD2 (6 bases). Trimming stripped 1 base from V and 2 bases from J, with 9 bases between. CDR3 length: 14 residues. CDR3 sequence: CASSLVGRPYEQYF. CDR3 coding DNA: TGTGCCAGCAGTTTAGTGGGGAGGCCCTACGAGCAGTACTTC.

This clonotype was detected ten times or more. The chain carries TRBV19 and TRBJ1-1, with TRBD1 as a possible D gene (5 bases). The V end was cut by 11 bases, the J end by 7 bases, with 17 bases between. The germline V gene encodes CDR1 LNHDA and CDR2 SQIVND (reference sequence). There are 12 residues in the CDR3. The chain's CDR3 is CAGCREENEAFF. DNA of the CDR3: TGTGCCGGCTGCAGGGAGGAAAATGAAGCTTTCTTT.

This clonotype was observed many times. The V call is TRBV20-1, the J call TRBJ1-1, with D perhaps matching TRBD1 (6 bases). This CDR3 has 13 residues. Deletions cut 1 base from V and 4 bases from J, with 10 bases between. Per germline, CDR1 DFQATT and CDR2 SNEGSKA (reference sequence). The CDR3, as DNA: TGCAGTGCTAGAGGTACAGGGTCCACTGAAGCTTTCTTT. Amino acid sequence: CSARGTGSTEAFF.

Remarks on this clonotype: A junction boundary mismatches the germline segment, possibly from a read error. The J gene is TRBJ2-7, the V gene TRBV7-7; 9 nucleotides align to TRBD1. CDR1 and CDR2 (germline): SSHAT, FNYEAQ (reference sequence). The CDR3 extends over 14 amino acids. CDR3 DNA sequence: TGTGCTAGCAGCCCCGGACAGGGGAGACACGAGCAGTACTTC. Its protein is CASSPGQGRHEQYF.

Notes on this clonotype: A single base separates this from a much larger clone, so it may be a read error. Lacking the conserved final phenylalanine or tryptophan, this CDR3 likely reflects a read error. This chain connects TRBV20-1 to TRBJ1-2, with 8 bases that match TRBD1. Losses at the gene ends were 4 bases for V and 4 bases for J; bases not matched to a gene: 11. Germline assignment: CDR1 DFQATT and CDR2 SNEGSKA (reference sequence). CDR3 length equals 15 residues. The CDR3 DNA sequence: TGCAGTGCTACCACTACAGACAGGGGTATCTATGGCTACACCCTC. This encodes CSATTTDRGIYGYTL.

This clonotype was detected a few times. This CDR3 is CASRHVKGTGIGNSPLHF. The CDR3 coding sequence is TGCGCCAGCAGACACGTCAAAGGGACAGGGATCGGTAATTCACCCCTCCACTTT. The chain combines TRBV5-1 with TRBJ1-6, with TRBD1 matching over 9 bases. The germline V gene encodes CDR1 SGHRS and CDR2 YFSETQ. V dropped 5 bases and J dropped 6; count of bases not matched to a gene: 15. The CDR3 consists of 18 residues.

This clonotype came up a few times. The chain combines TRBV6-6 with TRBJ1-5, with D perhaps TRBD1 (5 bases). V was pared by 5 bases and J by 3 bases, with 14 bases between. Germline-derived CDR1 and CDR2 are MNHNY and SVGAGI (reference sequence). The CDR3 is 15 residues long. CDR3 amino acids: CASSLQDTDNQPQHF. The CDR3 region has the DNA TGTGCCAGCAGTCTACAGGACACGGACAATCAGCCCCAGCATTTT.

This chain connects TRBV9 to TRBJ2-2, with 7 positions matching TRBD1. CDR3 length equals 15 residues. Germline lookup yields CDR1 SGDLS and CDR2 YYNGEE. Germline trimming cut 4 bases from V and 6 bases from J; bases unmatched to any gene: 9. In nucleotides, the CDR3 is TGTGCCAGCAGCCCTGGGACAGTCGGGGCCGGGGAGCTGTTTTTT. As protein: CASSPGTVGAGELFF.

As concerns this clonotype: The CDR3 does not end in the conserved phenylalanine or tryptophan, so this is likely a read error. The DNA is omitted, as the CDR3 cannot be located on it reliably, and the CDR3 follows TCRdb's listing. J is TRBJ2-5 and V is TRBV12-3 or TRBV12-4; the table's D call, TRBD1, has no DNA check behind it. The CDR3 length is 8 residues, termini included. The CDR3 loop is CASSLQGY.

The sample holds one count of this clonotype. The V gene is TRBV30, the J gene TRBJ1-1; unclear D gene. V lost 5 bases and J 0 bases, leaving 7 bases between the germline ends. CDR1 is GTSNPN, CDR2 SVGIG, per germline (reference sequence). This CDR3 is built from 12 residues. Written as DNA, the CDR3 is TGTGCCTGGGGCCAGGTGAACACTGAAGCTTTCTTT. Its translation: CAWGQVNTEAFF.

Comment on this clonotype: Because the CDR3 is missing its conserved closing phenylalanine or tryptophan, this is likely a read error. The V call is TRBV20-1, the J call TRBJ2-5; D remains unclear. The CDR3 sequence is 12 residues long. Looked up from germline, CDR1 is DFQATT and CDR2 is SNEGSKA (reference sequence). V lost 2 bases to trimming and J lost 2 bases, with 6 bases between them. The CDR3: CSARTAQETQYV. The CDR3 DNA reads as TGCAGTGCTAGAACGGCGCAAGAGACCCAGTACGTC.

V usage is TRBV7-8 and J usage is TRBJ1-2; D is perhaps TRBD1 (5 bases). The V and J ends lost 7 bases and 4 bases respectively, with 13 bases between them. Germline CDR1 and CDR2: SGHVS and FQNEAQ. The CDR3 runs to 13 residues. CDR3 DNA: TGTGCCAGCACTTTAGGTGGGGGCTATGGCTACACCTTC. Protein: CASTLGGGYGYTF.

The chain joins TRBV9 to TRBJ1-6; 7 nucleotides agree with TRBD1. Trimming removed 7 bases from V and 9 bases from J; junction bases left unmatched: 10. Looked up from germline, CDR1 is SGDLS and CDR2 is YYNGEE. This CDR3 is built from 14 residues. DNA for the CDR3: TGTGCCAGCTTAGCGCACAGGGGAGGTTCACCCCTCCACTTT. Amino acid sequence: CASLAHRGGSPLHF.

The chain has TRBV20-1 and TRBJ1-2, with D possibly being TRBD1 (6 bases). The CDR3 consists of 13 residues. CDR1 DFQATT and CDR2 SNEGSKA come from the germline V gene (reference sequence). V was trimmed by 3 bases and J by 4 bases, leaving 12 bases between them. The DNA of the CDR3 is TGCAGTGCTAGCCCACAGGGTGGCTATGGCTACACCTTC. Amino acids: CSASPQGGYGYTF.

In regard to this clonotype: Relative to the germline gene, one junction end is altered; a read error may explain this. The chain combines TRBV10-3 with TRBJ1-5; perhaps TRBD1 as D (6 bases). The CDR3 totals 13 residues. CDR1 and CDR2 (germline): ENHRY, SYGVKD. The CDR3 DNA follows: TGTGCCAGCAGTTACTCGGGACATAGCAATCAGCATTTT. This gives the protein CASSYSGHSNQHF.

Many counts were recorded for this clonotype. The CDR3 region has the DNA TGTGCCAGCAGCTTAGGGTCCCAGACTGGGGCCAACGTCCTGACTTTC. Its protein is CASSLGSQTGANVLTF. The rearrangement links TRBV7-8 to TRBJ2-6, with D hard to call. Germline values: CDR1 SGHVS, CDR2 FQNEAQ. This CDR3 contains 16 residues. V gave up 1 base and J gave up 2 bases, with 9 bases separating them. The full variable domain, in which reference TRBV7-8 and TRBJ2-6 provide the parts outside the CDR3, is GAGVSQSPRYKVAKRGQDVALRCDPISGHVSLFWYQQALGQGPEFLTYFQNEAQLDKSGLPSDRFFAERPEGSVSTLKIQRTQQEDSAVYLCASSLGSQTGANVLTFGAGSRLTVL.